A single sample is the source of the 19 T cell receptor beta chains below, sequenced in a study of radiation and T cells in renal cell carcinoma. Time point: baseline pretreatment blood. Indicated treatment: 15 Gy SBRT to primary tumor, nephrectomy 4 weeks later. Repertoires were generated with immunoSEQ multiplex PCR, while TCRdb's copy carries only in-frame clones and drops some. This sample has some 50,000 clones, with 83% found just once. Source: blood, taken from a patient whose treatment included radiotherapy and nephrectomy. Receptor source: a woman between 65 and 79 years old with renal cell carcinoma.

The rearrangement joins TRBV6-6 to TRBJ1-1; TRBD1 matches at 8 bases. The V gene end was trimmed by 6 bases and the J gene end by 4 bases; junction bases not matched to a gene: 10. The CDR3 spans 15 residues. The germline gives CDR1 MNHNY, CDR2 SVGAGI (reference sequence). CDR3 bases: TGTGCCAGCAGCGACCAGGGGGCGCGTAGCACTGAAGCTTTCTTT. This encodes CASSDQGARSTEAFF.

This chain joins TRBV4-2 and TRBJ1-4, with a possible D match to TRBD1 (6 bases). The CDR3 spans 14 residues. Germline V CDR1 and CDR2: LGHNA, YNFKEQ. The germline V and J ends were trimmed by 1 base and 7 bases, with 10 bases remaining between them. This chain's CDR3 is CASSQGRDIEKLFF. CDR3 sequence (DNA): TGTGCCAGCAGCCAAGGCCGGGACATTGAAAAACTGTTTTTT.

The chain couples TRBV7-2 to TRBJ2-2, with a possible D match to TRBD2 (6 bases). The ends were cut back, 0 bases at V and 7 bases at J, with 9 bases in the middle. The CDR3 runs to 14 residues. Per the germline V gene, CDR1 is SGHTA and CDR2 is FQGNSA. The CDR3 protein is CASSLAGGNGELFF. CDR3 sequence (DNA): TGTGCCAGCAGCTTAGCGGGCGGGAACGGGGAGCTGTTTTTT.

The V gene is TRBV5-1, the J gene TRBJ1-5, with D possibly TRBD1 on 6 matching bases. The CDR3 runs to 14 residues. V lost 0 bases and J 5 bases, leaving 9 bases between the germline ends. Germline CDR1 reads SGHRS; CDR2 reads YFSETQ. The CDR3 loop reads CASSLAGEDQPQHF. CDR3 DNA sequence: TGCGCCAGCAGCTTGGCAGGGGAGGATCAGCCCCAGCATTTT.

V usage is TRBV11-1 and J usage is TRBJ1-1, with 8 bases aligning to TRBD1. Germline CDR1 SGHAT, CDR2 FQDESV (reference sequence). The CDR3 sequence is 15 residues long. Trimming at V came to 1 base and at J to 5 bases, leaving 6 bases not matched to a gene. Here the CDR3 reads CASSLGTGRHTEAFF. The CDR3 nucleotides read TGTGCCAGCAGCTTAGGGACAGGGAGGCATACTGAAGCTTTCTTT. The entire variable domain, with the rest obtained from reference TRBV11-1 and TRBJ1-1, is as follows: EAEVAQSPRYKITEKSQAVAFWCDPISGHATLYWYRQILGQGPELLVQFQDESVVDDSQLPKDRFSAERLKGVDSTLKIQPAELGDSAMYLCASSLGTGRHTEAFFGQGTRLTVV.

The V call is TRBV5-3, the J call TRBJ1-2; D ambiguous. TRBV5-3 carries the ORF label, with uncertain function. CDR3 size: 18 residues. Trimming removed 6 bases from V and 0 bases from J, with 24 bases in between. The chain's CDR3 is CARNRRRVRLRANYGYTF. The DNA for the CDR3 is TGTGCCAGAAACCGGAGGAGGGTTCGGCTTCGGGCTAACTATGGCTACACCTTC.

This chain joins TRBV9 and TRBJ1-5; 9 positions agree with TRBD1. V dropped 0 bases and J dropped 5; count of bases not matched to a gene: 6. Germline V lookup: CDR1 SGDLS, CDR2 YYNGEE. This CDR3 comprises 16 residues. The CDR3: CASSVVGGQGDQPQHF. The CDR3 DNA reads TGTGCCAGCAGCGTAGTTGGGGGACAGGGAGATCAGCCCCAGCATTTT.

This chain connects TRBV29-1 to TRBJ2-2, with D possibly being TRBD2 (5 bases). Germline-derived CDR1 and CDR2 are SQVTM and ANQGSEA. V was trimmed by 0 bases and J by 7 bases, leaving 9 bases between them. The CDR3 extends over 13 amino acids. The chain's CDR3 is CSVEDRAGGELFF. In nucleotides, the CDR3 is TGCAGCGTTGAAGATCGTGCGGGCGGGGAGCTGTTTTTT.

The chain couples TRBV7-6 to TRBJ2-5, with D possibly being TRBD2 (6 bases). The CDR3 covers 15 residues. Germline loops: CDR1 SGHVS, CDR2 FNYEAQ. Trimming cost V 6 bases and J 1 base, with 15 bases left between them. The CDR3 nucleotides read TGTGCCAGCAGTTTTGGGGTAGCGGCCCAAGAGACCCAGTACTTC. The encoded protein is CASSFGVAAQETQYF.

This clone appeared a single time. The J gene is TRBJ2-3, the V gene TRBV6-5; D uncertain. Germline V gene data show CDR1 as MNHEY and CDR2 as SVGAGI. The CDR3 is 12 residues long. Trimming removed 4 bases from V and 6 bases from J, with 8 bases in between. CDR3 nucleotides: TGTGCCAGCAGTTCCGTGGGGGATACGCAGTATTTT. Translated, it gives CASSSVGDTQYF.

The chain uses TRBV6-6 and TRBJ2-7, with TRBD2 matching 14 bases. This CDR3 spans 15 amino acids. Germline V CDR1 and CDR2: MNHNY, SVGAGI (reference sequence). Trimming cost V 6 bases and J 4 bases; bases outside gene matches: 5. CDR3 in amino acids: CASRPGTSGRYEQYF. In DNA, the CDR3 is TGTGCCAGCAGGCCCGGGACTAGCGGGAGATACGAGCAGTACTTC.

The chain is built from TRBV6-5 and TRBJ2-7; 8 positions agree with TRBD1. J lost 2 bases, V lost 6 bases, and 9 bases had no gene match. Germline-derived CDR1 and CDR2 are MNHEY and SVGAGI. This CDR3 contains 15 residues. This CDR3 reads CASSPTPGQAYEQYF. The DNA for the CDR3 is TGTGCCAGCAGCCCCACCCCGGGACAGGCCTACGAGCAGTACTTC.

The chain has TRBV19 and TRBJ1-5; D perhaps matches TRBD1 (6 bases). This CDR3 is built from 17 residues. Trimming pared 1 base from V and 1 base from J, leaving 14 bases between. The germline CDR1 and CDR2 sequences are LNHDA and SQIVND (reference sequence). CDR3 in amino acids: CASSIGGGRLSNQPQHF. As DNA, the CDR3 is TGTGCCAGTAGTATAGGAGGGGGTCGTTTAAGCAATCAGCCCCAGCATTTT.

The rearrangement uses TRBV6-5 and TRBJ2-7; D ambiguous. Germline V gene sequence: CDR1 MNHEY, CDR2 SVGAGI. Trimming stripped 4 bases from V and 5 bases from J, with 6 bases between. This CDR3 is built from 11 residues. The CDR3 reads CASSSTHEQYF. CDR3 nucleotides: TGTGCCAGCAGTTCCACACACGAGCAGTACTTC.

This chain uses TRBV29-1 with TRBJ1-1; D is ambiguous. The germline V gene has CDR1 SQVTM and CDR2 ANQGSEA. V lost 2 bases to trimming and J lost 3 bases, with 25 bases between them. The length of the CDR3 is 18 residues. Written as DNA, the CDR3 is TGCAGCGTTGAACCCACCGCGGGCAGGAAGTCGCTCTACACTGAAGCTTTCTTT. This sequence encodes CSVEPTAGRKSLYTEAFF.

The chain recombines TRBV9 with TRBJ1-3; 8 bases are a match to TRBD1. The V and J ends lost 0 bases and 0 bases, in that order; junction bases with no gene match: 5. Germline-derived CDR1 and CDR2 are SGDLS and YYNGEE. The CDR3 spans 17 residues. The CDR3 region has the DNA TGTGCCAGCAGCGTAGAGCGCGGGACAGGCTCTGGAAACACCATATATTTT. This sequence encodes CASSVERGTGSGNTIYF.

The CDR3 nucleotides read TGTGCCAGCAGCCTAAGGGGACAGGGGAGCGAGACCCAGTACTTC. Translating it yields CASSLRGQGSETQYF. The chain employs TRBV5-6 and TRBJ2-5, with 10 bases lining up with TRBD1. The CDR3 is 15 amino acids. The germline CDR1 and CDR2 sequences are SGHDT and YYEEEE. V lost 4 bases and J lost 5; bases outside the gene matches: 8.

The CDR3 reads CATSRDRVNTDTQYF. For the CDR3, the DNA is TGTGCCACCAGCAGAGATCGGGTGAACACAGATACGCAGTATTTT. The chain uses TRBV15 and TRBJ2-3, with D hard to call. The CDR3 spans 15 residues. CDR1 LNHNV and CDR2 YYDKDF come from the germline V gene (reference sequence). Trimming left V 0 bases short and J 2 bases short, with 9 bases between. Full variable domain (rest looked up from reference TRBV15 and TRBJ2-3): DAMVIQNPRYQVTQFGKPVTLSCSQTLNHNVMYWYQQKSSQAPKLLFHYYDKDFNNEADTPDNFQSRRPNTSFCFLDIRSPGLGDTAMYLCATSRDRVNTDTQYFGPGTRLTVL.

The chain links TRBV7-9 to TRBJ2-1; tentative D call: TRBD1 (5 bases). Germline CDR1 reads SEHNR; CDR2 reads FQNEAQ (reference sequence). The CDR3 consists of 14 residues. V lost 2 bases to trimming and J lost 9 bases, with 14 bases between them. The CDR3 DNA sequence: TGTGCCAGCAGCTTAACTGAAGGGGCAGGTGAGCAGTTCTTC. This sequence encodes CASSLTEGAGEQFF.